These 10 T cell receptor beta chains were sequenced from one sample in a study of blood T cell repertoires in COVID-19. Clones were sequenced by immunoSEQ multiplex PCR, and TCRdb holds only the in-frame ones, with some missing. The table lists roughly 130,000 clones, over 60% of them singletons. Sequencing input: peripheral blood. The receptors shown here come from a man older than 75 with acute or convalescent COVID-19.

This clone was picked up a small number of times. J is TRBJ1-2 and V is TRBV6-5, with D perhaps matching TRBD1 (5 bases). The CDR3 length is 16 residues. Germline V gene data show CDR1 as MNHEY and CDR2 as SVGAGI. Trimming took 0 bases from V and 7 from J, leaving 18 bases between them. CDR3 residues: CASSYSGGRVDSGYTF. In DNA form, the CDR3 reads TGTGCCAGCAGTTACTCAGGCGGCAGGGTCGATTCTGGCTACACCTTC.

There are a few counts of this clone. The rearrangement joins TRBV19 to TRBJ2-3; D not certain. Germline-derived CDR1 and CDR2 are LNHDA and SQIVND (reference sequence). The V end lost 7 bases, the J end lost 0 bases, and 11 bases lay between the germline ends. The CDR3 consists of 14 residues. The CDR3 DNA sequence: TGTGCCAGTACCGCGACAAGTAGCACAGATACGCAGTATTTT. Translated: CASTATSSTDTQYF.

The V call is TRBV14, the J call TRBJ1-2; TRBD1 matches at 9 bases. CDR1 and CDR2 (germline): SGHDN, FVKESK. J lost 0 bases, V lost 4 bases, and 12 bases had no gene match. This CDR3 contains 18 residues. CDR3 coding DNA: TGTGCCAGCAGCCGACGTACCGGGACAGGGCCCTCTAACTATGGCTACACCTTC. Protein: CASSRRTGTGPSNYGYTF.

This chain uses TRBV5-5 with TRBJ1-5; D gene ambiguous. The CDR3 sequence is 16 residues long. The germline gives CDR1 SGHKS, CDR2 YYEKEE (reference sequence). V lost 4 bases and J lost 2, with 16 bases in between. The chain's CDR3 is CASSTTTGWGNQPQHF. Here the CDR3 DNA reads TGTGCCAGCAGCACAACAACGGGTTGGGGCAATCAGCCCCAGCATTTT. The variable domain in full, with the rest retrieved from reference TRBV5-5 and TRBJ1-5, is DAGVTQSPTHLIKTRGQQVTLRCSPISGHKSVSWYQQVLGQGPQFIFQYYEKEERGRGNFPDRFSARQFPNYSSELNVNALLLGDSALYLCASSTTTGWGNQPQHFGDGTRLSIL.

V gene TRBV7-8 combines with J gene TRBJ1-5; the D is unclear. Germline CDR1 SGHVS, CDR2 FQNEAQ. The CDR3 has 14 amino acids. Trimming took off 1 base at V and 7 bases at J, with 11 bases between the two ends. CDR3 sequence reads: CASSLDGSKQPQHF. The CDR3 nucleotides are TGTGCCAGCAGCTTAGATGGCAGTAAACAGCCCCAGCATTTT.

V gene TRBV7-3 combines with J gene TRBJ1-1; no reliable D call. CDR3 size: 14 residues. Per the germline V gene, CDR1 is SGHTA and CDR2 is FQGTGA. Trimming cost V 2 bases and J 2 bases, with 9 bases left between them. The CDR3 DNA follows: TGTGCCAGCAGCTTACTTCCACAAAACACTGAAGCTTTCTTT. It translates to CASSLLPQNTEAFF.

The chain combines TRBV11-2 with TRBJ1-2; 7 nucleotides line up with TRBD1. J gave up 6 bases and V 5 bases, and 21 bases lay outside the gene matches. Germline V gene sequence: CDR1 SGHAT, CDR2 FQNNGV. The CDR3 has 18 residues. The CDR3 loop reads CASSPQGGGVTGRNGYTF. CDR3 DNA: TGTGCCAGCAGCCCCCAGGGGGGAGGAGTTACTGGGCGGAATGGCTACACCTTC.

V is TRBV11-2 and J is TRBJ2-1; 9 bases line up with TRBD2. Unmatched junction bases numbered 0, after V lost 2 bases and J lost 4 bases. The CDR3 is 14 amino acids. Germline lookup yields CDR1 SGHAT and CDR2 FQNNGV. This CDR3 reads CASSLSGGYNEQFF. CDR3 DNA sequence: TGTGCCAGCAGCTTAAGCGGGGGGTACAATGAGCAGTTCTTC.

V is TRBV4-3 and J is TRBJ2-3; D gene ambiguous. The CDR3 runs to 14 residues. Trimming stripped 0 bases from V and 4 bases from J, with 8 bases between. Germline values: CDR1 LGHNA, CDR2 YSLEER. The CDR3 here is CASSQDRSADTQYF. For the CDR3, the DNA is TGCGCCAGCAGCCAAGATCGGTCCGCAGATACGCAGTATTTT.

The V call is TRBV6-4, the J call TRBJ2-1; possibly TRBD2 for D (6 bases). The V and J ends lost 6 bases and 7 bases respectively, with 16 bases between them. Germline V gene lookup returns CDR1 MRHNA and CDR2 SNTAGT. The CDR3 length is 14 residues. CDR3 nucleotides: TGTGCCAGCAGCTATGGAGGGGCGCGGAATGAGCAGTTCTTC. Translated, it gives CASSYGGARNEQFF.